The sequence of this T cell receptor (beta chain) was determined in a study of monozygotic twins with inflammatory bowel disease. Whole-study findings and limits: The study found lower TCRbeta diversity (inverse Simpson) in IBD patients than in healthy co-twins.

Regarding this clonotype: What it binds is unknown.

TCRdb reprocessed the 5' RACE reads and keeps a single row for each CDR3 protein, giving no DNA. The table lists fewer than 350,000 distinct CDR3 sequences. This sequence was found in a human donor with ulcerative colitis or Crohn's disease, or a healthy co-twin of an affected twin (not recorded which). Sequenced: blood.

The CDR3 reads CASSLGSLGNQPQHF. The rearrangement links TRBV7-2 to TRBJ1-5. The CDR3 extends over 15 amino acids. Germline V CDR1 and CDR2: SGHTA, FQGNSA.